The present T cell receptor (beta chain) was sequenced within a study of T cell responses to AZD1222 COVID-19 vaccine. CDR3 length equals 13 residues. The germline gives CDR1 MNHEY, CDR2 SVGAGI. The V gene lost 6 bases and the J gene lost 7 bases, with 14 bases spanning the gap. TCRdb's table, derived via immunoSEQ multiplex PCR, lists solely in-frame clones and lacks some. The repertoire holds about 180,000 clones, with roughly nine tenths as singletons. The sequence came from an adult in good health. Sequencing was performed on peripheral blood, taken on day 0 of AZD1222 vaccination. The chain employs TRBV6-5 and TRBJ2-3; no reliable D call. CDR3 residues: CASSPGLGNTQYF. CDR3 coding DNA: TGTGCCAGCAGCCCCGGGCTCGGTAATACGCAGTATTTT.